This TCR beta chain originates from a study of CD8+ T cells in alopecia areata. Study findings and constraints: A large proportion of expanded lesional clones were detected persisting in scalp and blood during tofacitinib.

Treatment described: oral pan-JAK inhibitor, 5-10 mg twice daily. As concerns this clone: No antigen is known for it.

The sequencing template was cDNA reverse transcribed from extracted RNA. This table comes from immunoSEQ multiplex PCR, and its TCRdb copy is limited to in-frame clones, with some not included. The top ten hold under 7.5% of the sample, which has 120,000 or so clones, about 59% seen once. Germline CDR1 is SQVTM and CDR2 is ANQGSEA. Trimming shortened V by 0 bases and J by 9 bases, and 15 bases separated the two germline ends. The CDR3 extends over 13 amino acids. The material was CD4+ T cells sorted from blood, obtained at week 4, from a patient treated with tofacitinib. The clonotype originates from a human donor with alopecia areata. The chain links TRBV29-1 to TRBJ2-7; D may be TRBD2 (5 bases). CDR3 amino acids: CSVEDEGSGGQYF. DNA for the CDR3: TGCAGCGTTGAAGATGAGGGTTCCGGTGGGCAGTACTTC.